The sequence of this T cell receptor beta chain was determined in a study of blood T cell repertoires in COVID-19. The V segment lost 1 base and the J segment 6 bases; nucleotides outside the gene matches: 5. The length of the CDR3 is 14 residues. CDR1 and CDR2 from the germline V gene are LGHDT and YNNKEL (reference sequence). Data came from immunoSEQ multiplex PCR; TCRdb stores just in-frame clones and leaves some out. The sample carries approximately 49,000 clones, more than 75% recorded once. This chain connects TRBV3-1 (or the pseudogene TRBV3-2) to TRBJ1-1, with 7 bases fitting TRBD1. Specimen: peripheral blood. The clonotype originates from a man aged 50 to 60 with acute or convalescent COVID-19. The CDR3 reads CASSQVGQDAEAFF. The CDR3 DNA reads as TGTGCCAGCAGCCAAGTCGGACAGGACGCTGAAGCTTTCTTT.